These 17 T cell receptor beta chains were all obtained from the same sample, sequenced in a study of T-cell memory formation after mild COVID-19. TCRdb independently ran MiXCR on the 5' RACE reads; one entry per CDR3 protein. The sample yields about 470,000 distinct CDR3 sequences, about 23% seen once. Sequencing was carried out using PBMCs or a T cell subset sorted from them (not recorded which). The receptors were gathered from an adult woman who had mild COVID-19 (a few samples of this study predate the infection). Cell type and time point are not known.

The table lists this clonotype with a few counts. The genes are TRBV7-2 and TRBJ1-2; 8 nucleotides match TRBD1. Germline CDR1 and CDR2: SGHTA and FQGNSA. With V trimmed by 7 bases and J by 8 bases, 12 bases remained unmatched. This CDR3 has 14 amino acids. CDR3 region: CASTWDRWGGGYTF. The CDR3 region has the DNA TGTGCCAGCACCTGGGACAGGTGGGGGGGAGGCTACACCTTC.

The gene calls are TRBV12-3 or TRBV12-4 and TRBJ2-3, with 9 bases aligning to TRBD2. There are 14 residues in the CDR3. The V gene end was trimmed by 4 bases and the J gene end by 4 bases; junction bases not matched to a gene: 3. CDR3: CASSWGGRADTQYF. The CDR3 nucleotides read TGTGCCAGCAGTTGGGGCGGGAGGGCAGATACGCAGTATTTT.

This clonotype was found a few times. V usage is TRBV12-3 or TRBV12-4 and J usage is TRBJ1-1; a possible D gene is TRBD1 (5 bases). The CDR3 sequence is 15 residues long. Trimming removed 6 bases from V and 0 bases from J, with 14 bases in between. The CDR3 loop reads CASSWSRGLNTEAFF. The CDR3, as DNA: TGTGCCAGCAGCTGGTCGAGGGGACTGAACACTGAAGCTTTCTTT.

The sample holds many counts of this clonotype. The gene calls are TRBV7-9 and TRBJ2-7; the D gene is possibly TRBD1 (6 bases). Looked up from germline, CDR1 is SEHNR and CDR2 is FQNEAQ (reference sequence). The V end lost 2 bases, the J end lost 2 bases, and 7 bases lay between the germline ends. This CDR3 region has 13 residues. The CDR3 nucleotides read TGTGCCAGCAGCTTACAGGGGCCCTACGAGCAGTACTTC. Its protein is CASSLQGPYEQYF.

The CDR3 nucleotides are TGTGCCAGCACGATGACTAGCGCGGCGATGGATGAGCAGTTCTTC. As protein: CASTMTSAAMDEQFF. The chain combines TRBV12-3 or TRBV12-4 with TRBJ2-1; 8 nucleotides agree with TRBD2. The CDR3 is 15 residues long. With V trimmed by 7 bases and J by 8 bases, 13 bases remained unmatched.

V usage is TRBV5-1 and J usage is TRBJ2-3, with D perhaps TRBD2 (7 bases). Looked up from germline, CDR1 is SGHRS and CDR2 is YFSETQ. CDR3 size: 17 residues. Trimming cost V 3 bases and J 2 bases, with 19 bases left between them. CDR3 sequence reads: CASSSRGASGNTDTQYF. The CDR3 bases are TGCGCCAGCAGCTCCCGGGGGGCTAGCGGAAACACAGATACGCAGTATTTT.

The rearrangement joins TRBV4-1 to TRBJ2-5; D gene ambiguous. The CDR3 has 14 amino acids. Germline V gene sequence: CDR1 MGHRA, CDR2 YSYEKL. Trimming left V 2 bases short and J 3 bases short, with 10 bases between. The CDR3 nucleotides read TGCGCCAGCAGCCAACACCCGGCGGAAGAGACCCAGTACTTC. Residues: CASSQHPAEETQYF.

The chain carries TRBV4-1 and TRBJ2-1, with D hard to call. The V end was cut by 0 bases, the J end by 1 base, with 7 bases between. Germline V lookup: CDR1 MGHRA, CDR2 YSYEKL. The CDR3 is 15 residues long. The CDR3 nucleotides are TGCGCCAGCAGCCAAGAACCACAATCCTACAATGAGCAGTTCTTC. It specifies CASSQEPQSYNEQFF.

This clonotype was picked up a small number of times. This chain links TRBV7-6 with TRBJ2-1; D perhaps matches TRBD1 (6 bases). This CDR3 is built from 13 residues. Looked up from germline, CDR1 is SGHVS and CDR2 is FNYEAQ. The V and J ends lost 5 bases and 4 bases respectively, with 9 bases between them. CDR3 sequence (DNA): TGTGCCAGCAGCAATACAGGGTACAATGAGCAGTTCTTC. Translation: CASSNTGYNEQFF.

The rearrangement uses TRBV6-5 and TRBJ1-1, with 7 bases identical to TRBD1. V lost 4 bases to trimming and J lost 1 base; unmatched junction nucleotides: 12. CDR3 length: 17 amino acids. The germline gives CDR1 MNHEY, CDR2 SVGAGI. DNA of the CDR3: TGTGCCAGCAGTTGGACAGGTTTCAGGGGGGAGAACACTGAAGCTTTCTTT. This translates into CASSWTGFRGENTEAFF.

This clonotype was detected a few times. The chain uses TRBV4-2 and TRBJ2-1; the D call may be TRBD1 or TRBD2 (5 bases each). Trimming removed 1 base from V and 9 bases from J, with 10 bases in between. The germline CDR1 and CDR2 sequences are LGHNA and YNFKEQ. This CDR3 comprises 13 residues. CDR3 amino acids: CASSQAAGTEQFF. The CDR3 nucleotides are TGTGCCAGCAGCCAAGCTGCCGGGACTGAGCAGTTCTTC.

This clonotype turned up a few times. The gene calls are TRBV6-2 or TRBV6-3 and TRBJ2-1, with 15 positions matching TRBD2. CDR1 MNHEY and CDR2 SVGEGT come from the germline V gene. The junction had 9 bases not matched to a gene; V was cut back by 6 bases and J by 0 bases. This CDR3 is built from 19 residues. The DNA for the CDR3 is TGTGCCAGCAGCTCCCAAGGGACTAGCGGGGGGAGCTCCTACAATGAGCAGTTCTTC. Its protein is CASSSQGTSGGSSYNEQFF.

This clonotype appeared a few times. V is TRBV5-5 and J is TRBJ2-7; no reliable D call. CDR3 length equals 16 residues. Germline values: CDR1 SGHKS, CDR2 YYEKEE (reference sequence). V was pared by 3 bases and J by 3 bases, with 19 bases between. This CDR3 reads CASSSQAGVGSYEQYF. In DNA, the CDR3 is TGTGCCAGCAGCTCCCAAGCCGGTGTTGGAAGCTACGAGCAGTACTTC. The entire variable domain, with the rest obtained from reference TRBV5-5 and TRBJ2-7, is as follows: DAGVTQSPTHLIKTRGQQVTLRCSPISGHKSVSWYQQVLGQGPQFIFQYYEKEERGRGNFPDRFSARQFPNYSSELNVNALLLGDSALYLCASSSQAGVGSYEQYFGPGTRLTVT.

The chain joins TRBV4-3 to TRBJ2-1; TRBD2 aligns across 7 bases. The CDR3 covers 16 residues. Germline V lookup: CDR1 LGHNA, CDR2 YSLEER. The V segment lost 3 bases and the J segment 2 bases; nucleotides outside the gene matches: 7. The CDR3 coding sequence is TGCGCCAGCAGCCAGGTTCCGGGAGGCACCTACAATGAGCAGTTCTTC. Encoded protein: CASSQVPGGTYNEQFF.

This clonotype has more than one count but fewer than ten. This sequence joins TRBV29-1 and TRBJ2-2; weak D call: TRBD2 (6 bases). The V gene's germline CDR1 is SQVTM and CDR2 ANQGSEA. The V end lost 6 bases, the J end lost 6 bases, and 20 bases lay between the germline ends. The CDR3 contains 15 residues. DNA of the CDR3: TGCAGCGTCCACTTGGCAGCGGGCAGCCCCGGGGAGCTGTTTTTT. Residues: CSVHLAAGSPGELFF.

The V call is TRBV9, the J call TRBJ2-1, with D possibly TRBD1 on 6 matching bases. Germline CDR1 is SGDLS and CDR2 is YYNGEE. There are 15 residues in the CDR3. Trimming took 0 bases from V and 9 from J, leaving 16 bases between them. CDR3: CASSVDQGWVSEQFF. The CDR3 DNA is TGTGCCAGCAGCGTAGACCAGGGGTGGGTAAGTGAGCAGTTCTTC.

Only a few counts were recorded for this clonotype. V gene TRBV29-1 combines with J gene TRBJ2-3; weak D call: TRBD1 (6 bases). V lost 7 bases and J lost 6, with 17 bases in between. Germline CDR1 and CDR2: SQVTM and ANQGSEA. CDR3 size: 13 residues. In DNA, the CDR3 is TGCAGCGAGGAAATATCGGACAGCGATACGCAGTATTTT. It yields the protein CSEEISDSDTQYF.